The entry that follows covers one T cell receptor beta chain sequence. This CDR3 is built from 16 residues. J was trimmed by 7 bases and V by 0 bases; bases with no gene match: 9. Germline assignment: CDR1 SEHNR and CDR2 FQNEAQ (reference sequence). These data are taken from a study of blood T cell repertoires in COVID-19. Across the whole study: Acute-phase and convalescent COVID-19 samples originated in the United States, Italy and Spain. PBMCs, B-cell-depleted T cells, or T cells were the source of the cDNA or gDNA that made up the material.

Authors' methods: The assay estimated nucleated cells by amplifying reference gene primers. Sequenced by immunoSEQ multiplex PCR; TCRdb stores in-frame clones only, minus some. D and trimming were read from the DNA, whereas the V and J calls and clone size are those reported in that table. The sample has approximately 170,000 clones, 70% to 80% seen once. The sample taken for sequencing was peripheral blood. This receptor was taken from a woman aged 50 to 60 with acute or convalescent COVID-19. The gene calls are TRBV7-9 and TRBJ1-2; TRBD1 matches 9 bases. CDR3 loop: CASSLAGTGTFRGYTF. The CDR3, as DNA: TGTGCCAGCAGCTTAGCCGGGACAGGGACTTTTCGTGGCTACACCTTC.